This TCR beta chain was captured by sequencing in a study of cytomegalovirus exposure and HLA in healthy donors. The PCR contained 60 Vbeta and 13 Jbeta primers. Some clones are missing from TCRdb's copy, which holds only in-frame ones; the method was immunoSEQ multiplex PCR. The sample contains 110,000 or so clones, 65% to 85% of which appear only once. Germline trimming cut 2 bases from V and 0 bases from J; bases unmatched to any gene: 0. Germline CDR1 and CDR2: MNHEY and SMNVEV (reference sequence). This CDR3 is 15 amino acids long. Material: PBMCs. This rearrangement joins TRBV27 to TRBJ1-4; the match to TRBD1 covers 7 bases. The clonotype originates from a woman under 30 in good health and CMV-seronegative. CDR3 coding DNA: TGTGCCAGCAGTTTAGGGACAGCAACTAATGAAAAACTGTTTTTT. Protein product: CASSLGTATNEKLFF.